Sequencing of this TCR beta chain was carried out in a study of early T cells in non-severe SARS-CoV-2 infection. Study-wide context: The study sequenced bulk RNA from unsorted whole blood, with chains unpaired.

CDR3 length: 16 amino acids. V dropped 4 bases and J dropped 6 bases, with 20 bases sitting between them. Germline values: CDR1 SGHAT, CDR2 FQNNGV. Molecules of cDNA were individually given unique molecular identifiers that were attached to them. TCRdb re-derived calls from the 5' RACE reads in MiXCR, one entry per CDR3 protein. The sample records roughly 52,000 distinct CDR3 sequences, under 8% being singletons. The chain carries TRBV11-2 and TRBJ2-3; weak D call: TRBD2 (6 bases). The input for sequencing was whole blood, taken at baseline. This TCR was recovered from an adult who was a healthcare worker with PCR-confirmed SARS-CoV-2 infection or an uninfected control (not recorded which). The CDR3 region has the DNA TGTGCCAGCAGCTCTAAAAGTGGGAGGTTTGGGGATACGCAGTATTTT. Its translation is CASSSKSGRFGDTQYF.